This passage covers 25 T cell receptor beta chains from one sample sequenced in a study of cytomegalovirus exposure and HLA in healthy donors. The PCR used 60 Vbeta and 13 Jbeta primers. The method was immunoSEQ multiplex PCR; TCRdb's version includes in-frame clones alone and lacks a portion of them. The table lists approximately 80,000 clones. Sequenced sample: PBMCs. Receptors originate from a man aged 18 to 29 in good health and CMV-seropositive.

The chain carries TRBV28 and TRBJ1-3; D unresolved. The CDR3 loop spans 14 amino acids. V was cut by 7 bases and J by 0 bases, with 10 bases left in between. Germline CDR1 is MDHEN and CDR2 is SYDVKM. Here the CDR3 reads CASTFGSSGNTIYF. DNA of the CDR3: TGTGCCAGCACCTTCGGGAGCTCTGGAAACACCATATATTTT.

This chain joins TRBV6-5 and TRBJ2-7; D call uncertain. This CDR3 region has 14 residues. Germline lookup yields CDR1 MNHEY and CDR2 SVGAGI. V gave up 4 bases and J gave up 3 bases, with 13 bases separating them. The CDR3 region has the DNA TGTGCCAGCAGTTCCCTGGCCAGGTACTACGAGCAGTACTTC. This encodes CASSSLARYYEQYF.

The chain links TRBV2 to TRBJ1-5; no firm D call. V shed 3 bases and J shed 1 base, with 7 bases lying between them. The CDR3 is 14 amino acids. Per germline, CDR1 SNHLY and CDR2 FYNNEI. The CDR3 sequence is CASSDTKSNQPQHF. The CDR3 DNA sequence: TGTGCCAGCAGTGACACAAAGAGCAATCAGCCCCAGCATTTT.

The chain uses TRBV2 and TRBJ1-2; D remains unclear. This CDR3 is built from 12 residues. Germline V gene sequence: CDR1 SNHLY, CDR2 FYNNEI. V was shortened by 7 bases and J by 6 bases, with 12 bases between the two germline ends. The CDR3 DNA follows: TGTGCCAGCAAGAGGGATTTGCATGGCTACACCTTC. As protein: CASKRDLHGYTF.

V is TRBV5-1 and J is TRBJ2-5, with 16 bases aligning to TRBD2. The junction had 5 bases not matched to a gene; V was cut back by 7 bases and J by 5 bases. The germline V gene has CDR1 SGHRS and CDR2 YFSETQ. The CDR3 length is 15 residues. CDR3 DNA: TGCGCCAGCGGCCAGGGACTAGCGGGAGGGGAGACCCAGTACTTC. Translation: CASGQGLAGGETQYF.

The V gene is TRBV5-4, the J gene TRBJ2-1, with D possibly being TRBD2 (6 bases). The V end lost 4 bases, the J end lost 8 bases, and 13 bases lay between the germline ends. From germline, CDR1 is SGHNT and CDR2 YYREEE (reference sequence). The CDR3 extends over 13 amino acids. CDR3 in DNA: TGTGCCAGCAGCATGGGACTGTGGGATGAGCAGTTCTTC. This encodes CASSMGLWDEQFF.

The chain uses TRBV15 and TRBJ2-3; D is possibly TRBD2 (5 bases). Germline CDR1 and CDR2: LNHNV and YYDKDF (reference sequence). CDR3 size: 16 residues. V gave up 1 base and J gave up 0 bases, with 11 bases separating them. DNA for the CDR3: TGTGCCACCAGCAGAGGGTCTAGCCTTAGCACAGATACGCAGTATTTT. Translating it yields CATSRGSSLSTDTQYF. The full variable domain, with the rest looked up from reference TRBV15 and TRBJ2-3, is DAMVIQNPRYQVTQFGKPVTLSCSQTLNHNVMYWYQQKSSQAPKLLFHYYDKDFNNEADTPDNFQSRRPNTSFCFLDIRSPGLGDTAMYLCATSRGSSLSTDTQYFGPGTRLTVL.

This chain connects TRBV27 to TRBJ1-1, with TRBD1 as a possible D gene (5 bases). Germline-derived CDR1 and CDR2 are MNHEY and SMNVEV (reference sequence). V gave up 4 bases and J gave up 11 bases, with 11 bases separating them. This CDR3 spans 11 amino acids. CDR3 loop: CASSSRQRAFF. CDR3 coding DNA: TGTGCCAGCAGTTCTCGACAGAGGGCTTTCTTT.

The chain is built from TRBV13 and TRBJ1-1; 7 bases line up with TRBD1. The V gene's germline CDR1 is PRHDT and CDR2 FYEKMQ (reference sequence). CDR3 length: 13 residues. The V gene end was trimmed by 5 bases and the J gene end by 3 bases; junction bases not matched to a gene: 3. The CDR3 is CASSRDRDTEAFF. CDR3 nucleotides: TGTGCCAGCAGCCGCGACAGGGACACTGAAGCTTTCTTT. The variable domain in full, completed from reference TRBV13 and TRBJ1-1, reads AAGVIQSPRHLIKEKRETATLKCYPIPRHDTVYWYQQGPGQDPQFLISFYEKMQSDKGSIPDRFSAQQFSDYHSELNMSSLELGDSALYFCASSRDRDTEAFFGQGTRLTVV.

The J gene is TRBJ2-7, the V gene TRBV5-1, with 10 bases fitting TRBD1. Germline CDR1 and CDR2: SGHRS and YFSETQ. V gave up 5 bases and J gave up 1 base; unmatched junction bases: 6. The CDR3 loop spans 15 amino acids. CDR3 protein: CASSPGTGESYEQYF. As DNA, the CDR3 is TGCGCCAGCAGTCCCGGGACAGGGGAATCCTACGAGCAGTACTTC. The variable domain in full, completed from reference TRBV5-1 and TRBJ2-7, reads KAGVTQTPRYLIKTRGQQVTLSCSPISGHRSVSWYQQTPGQGLQFLFEYFSETQRNKGNFPGRFSGRQFSNSRSEMNVSTLELGDSALYLCASSPGTGESYEQYFGPGTRLTVT.

The chain carries TRBV6-6 and TRBJ1-1; TRBD1 matches at 9 bases. This CDR3 comprises 14 residues. Germline values: CDR1 MNHNY, CDR2 SVGAGI (reference sequence). The J segment lost 4 bases and the V segment lost 4 bases, leaving 4 bases of the junction unmatched. The CDR3 loop is CASSSGTGSTEAFF. CDR3 in DNA: TGTGCCAGCAGTTCCGGGACAGGGAGCACTGAAGCTTTCTTT.

The rearrangement links TRBV5-1 to TRBJ2-5; TRBD1 is a possible D gene (6 bases). The DNA end lines up better with TRBJ2-7; the J call may be wrong. This CDR3 is 13 amino acids long. CDR1 is SGHRS, CDR2 YFSETQ, per germline. The CDR3 reads CASSSTGTPEQYF. The CDR3 region has the DNA TGCGCCAGCAGCTCGACCGGGACACCCGAGCAGTACTTC.

The V and J genes are TRBV27 and TRBJ2-2; the D gene is possibly TRBD2 (7 bases). The length of the CDR3 is 19 residues. V was trimmed by 3 bases and J by 5 bases, leaving 25 bases between them. CDR1 is MNHEY and CDR2 is SMNVEV in the germline V gene (reference sequence). The CDR3 DNA is TGTGCCAGCAGTTTTCAGGGTAGGTGGGGGGGCCGACGGACCGGGGAGCTGTTTTTT. Encoded protein: CASSFQGRWGGRRTGELFF.

The chain employs TRBV2 and TRBJ2-2; 12 bases line up with TRBD2. V trimming: 4 bases; J trimming: 8 bases; junction bases outside the gene matches: 5. The CDR3 totals 15 residues. CDR1 is SNHLY and CDR2 is FYNNEI in the germline V gene. CDR3 in DNA: TGTGCCAGCAGTGGGACTAGCGGGATGGCTGGGGAGCTGTTTTTT. Its protein is CASSGTSGMAGELFF.

The chain combines TRBV30 with TRBJ2-3; D unresolved. The V and J ends lost 5 bases and 3 bases respectively, with 9 bases between them. This CDR3 is 12 amino acids long. The germline CDR1 and CDR2 sequences are GTSNPN and SVGIG (reference sequence). Written as DNA, the CDR3 is TGTGCCTGGGGAGTCGAAACAGATACGCAGTATTTT. It encodes CAWGVETDTQYF.

This CDR3 is CAWWAPRQQSYGYTF. Here the CDR3 DNA reads TGTGCCTGGTGGGCCCCCCGGCAGCAAAGCTATGGCTACACCTTC. The chain combines TRBV30 with TRBJ1-2; no definite D call. Germline assignment: CDR1 GTSNPN and CDR2 SVGIG (reference sequence). The germline V and J ends were trimmed by 5 bases and 4 bases, with 20 bases remaining between them. The CDR3 runs to 15 residues.

This rearrangement joins TRBV6-5 to TRBJ2-5, with D possibly TRBD1 on 5 matching bases. From germline, CDR1 is MNHEY and CDR2 SVGAGI. This CDR3 contains 15 residues. The V gene lost 8 bases and the J gene lost 2 bases, with 18 bases spanning the gap. CDR3 in amino acids: CASGRRQNPQETQYF. In DNA, the CDR3 is TGTGCCAGCGGGCGAAGACAGAATCCTCAAGAGACCCAGTACTTC.

V usage is TRBV11-2 and J usage is TRBJ2-1; D uncertain. The germline gives CDR1 SGHAT, CDR2 FQNNGV. The CDR3 spans 12 residues. V was cut by 2 bases and J by 7 bases, with 6 bases left in between. CDR3 sequence reads: CASSLIPNEQFF. As DNA, the CDR3 is TGTGCCAGCAGCTTAATTCCAAATGAGCAGTTCTTC.

V is TRBV2 and J is TRBJ2-7; 8 nucleotides align to TRBD1. Losses at the gene ends were 8 bases for V and 2 bases for J; bases not matched to a gene: 8. This CDR3 is 14 amino acids long. From germline, CDR1 is SNHLY and CDR2 FYNNEI. CDR3 in DNA: TGTGCCAGCGGCCGGGACAGGAGTACCTACGAGCAGTACTTC. Translating it yields CASGRDRSTYEQYF.

The chain is built from TRBV6-6 and TRBJ1-6; D is uncertain. Trimming removed 7 bases from V and 7 bases from J, with 11 bases in between. The CDR3 sequence is 13 residues long. Germline lookup yields CDR1 MNHNY and CDR2 SVGAGI (reference sequence). CDR3 DNA: TGTGCCAGCACCGGTTCCATCAATTCACCCCTCCACTTT. Residues: CASTGSINSPLHF.

The V gene is TRBV2, the J gene TRBJ1-6, with D tentatively TRBD1 (6 bases). The V end was cut by 7 bases, the J end by 2 bases, with 15 bases between. The CDR3 is made up of 16 amino acids. The germline gives CDR1 SNHLY, CDR2 FYNNEI. The CDR3 protein is CASTGAQGPYNSPLHF. DNA of the CDR3: TGTGCCAGCACCGGGGCGCAGGGGCCCTATAATTCACCCCTCCACTTT.

The chain has TRBV11-2 and TRBJ1-3; 12 nucleotides line up with TRBD1. The V segment lost 5 bases and the J segment 4 bases; nucleotides outside the gene matches: 12. The CDR3 runs to 18 residues. Per the germline V gene, CDR1 is SGHAT and CDR2 is FQNNGV. The CDR3 coding sequence is TGTGCCAGCAGCCTTGGGACAGGGGGCGATTCCCCCGGAAACACCATATATTTT. Residues: CASSLGTGGDSPGNTIYF.

The gene calls are TRBV6-5 and TRBJ2-6, with a possible D match to TRBD1 (5 bases). With 5 bases removed from V and 0 bases from J, the gap between germline ends came to 8 bases. This CDR3 has 15 amino acids. The V gene's germline CDR1 is MNHEY and CDR2 SVGAGI. CDR3 loop: CASSQQDSGANVLTF. The CDR3 region has the DNA TGTGCCAGCAGTCAACAGGACTCTGGGGCCAACGTCCTGACTTTC.

The chain combines TRBV28 with TRBJ2-2; the D is unclear. This CDR3 comprises 13 residues. The germline V and J ends were trimmed by 3 bases and 10 bases, with 12 bases remaining between them. Per the germline V gene, CDR1 is MDHEN and CDR2 is SYDVKM. The CDR3 protein is CASSLALRQELFF. The CDR3 DNA is TGTGCCAGCAGTTTGGCACTGCGGCAGGAGCTGTTTTTT.

The chain has TRBV13 and TRBJ2-5; weak D call: TRBD2 (6 bases). Trimming cost V 8 bases and J 3 bases, with 13 bases left between them. This CDR3 is 13 amino acids long. Looked up from germline, CDR1 is PRHDT and CDR2 is FYEKMQ (reference sequence). The CDR3 nucleotides read TGTGCCAGCTCTCGGGGGACGGAAGAGACCCAGTACTTC. This gives the protein CASSRGTEETQYF.